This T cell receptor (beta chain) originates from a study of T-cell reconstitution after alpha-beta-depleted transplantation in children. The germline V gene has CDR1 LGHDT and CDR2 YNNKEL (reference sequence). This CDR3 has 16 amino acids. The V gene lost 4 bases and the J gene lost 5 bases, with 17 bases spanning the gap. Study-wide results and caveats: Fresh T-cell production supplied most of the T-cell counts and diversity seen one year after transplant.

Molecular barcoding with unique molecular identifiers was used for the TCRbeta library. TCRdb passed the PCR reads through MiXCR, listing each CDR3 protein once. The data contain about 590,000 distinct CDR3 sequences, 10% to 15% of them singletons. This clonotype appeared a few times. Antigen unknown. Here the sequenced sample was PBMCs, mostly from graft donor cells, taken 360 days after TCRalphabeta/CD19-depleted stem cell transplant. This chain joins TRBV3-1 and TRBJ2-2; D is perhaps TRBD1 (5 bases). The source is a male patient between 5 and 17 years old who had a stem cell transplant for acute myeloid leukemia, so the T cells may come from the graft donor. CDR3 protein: CASSLTARKLTGELFF. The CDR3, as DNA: TGTGCCAGCAGCCTGACAGCACGAAAGTTAACCGGGGAGCTGTTTTTT.